These T cell receptor beta chains were read from a single sample in a study of Graves' ophthalmopathy and Graves' hyperthyroidism. TCRdb redid the calling of the multiplex PCR reads with MiXCR, one entry per CDR3 protein. The data contain almost 750,000 distinct CDR3 sequences, 40% of them seen just once; the ten biggest clones take up 40% to 55%. Material for sequencing was peripheral blood. The receptors here all came from an adult man with Graves' ophthalmopathy. CDR3s include the opening cysteine and the closing phenylalanine or tryptophan. The order of the fields is D gene, J gene, V gene, clone size, CDR3 DNA, CDR3 protein. A D gene is named only where the DNA matches it firmly. Not every row has a clone size; where given, it reads once, few, many or a size class.

d_call: TRBD2; j_call: TRBJ2-7; v_call: TRBV25-1; clone_size: -; cdr3_nt: TGTGCCAGCAGCTCCCGGACGGGAGGGCCCTCGGGGGAGCAGTACTTC; cdr3_aa: CASSSRTGGPSGEQYF
d_call: -; j_call: TRBJ1-3; v_call: TRBV11-2; clone_size: -; cdr3_nt: TGTGCCAGCAGCTTAGTATCTCCGGGAAACACCATATATTTT; cdr3_aa: CASSLVSPGNTIYF
d_call: -; j_call: TRBJ1-5; v_call: TRBV20-1; clone_size: -; cdr3_nt: TGCAGTGCTAGACTGGACTATCGCAATCAGCCCCAGCATTTT; cdr3_aa: CSARLDYRNQPQHF
d_call: -; j_call: TRBJ1-5; v_call: TRBV24-1; clone_size: many; cdr3_nt: TGTGCCGCCAGTGATTACGGGACAAAAGAGCCCCAGCATTTT; cdr3_aa: CAASDYGTKEPQHF
d_call: TRBD2; j_call: TRBJ2-7; v_call: TRBV10-2; clone_size: many; cdr3_nt: TGCGCCAGCAGTGTGGCGGGAGATCATTACGAGCAGTACTTC; cdr3_aa: CASSVAGDHYEQYF
d_call: -; j_call: TRBJ2-2; v_call: TRBV2; clone_size: few; cdr3_nt: TGTGCCATCACCAACACAGGGGAGCTGTTTTTT; cdr3_aa: CAITNTGELFF
d_call: TRBD2; j_call: TRBJ2-7; v_call: TRBV7-2; clone_size: -; cdr3_nt: TGTGCCAGCAGCTTTAGCGGGGGGGTCTCCTACGAGCAGTACTTC; cdr3_aa: CASSFSGGVSYEQYF
d_call: TRBD1; j_call: TRBJ1-2; v_call: TRBV10-3; clone_size: -; cdr3_nt: TGTGCCAGCAGCAGACAGGGGTCTTTCTATGGCTACACCTTC; cdr3_aa: CASSRQGSFYGYTF
d_call: -; j_call: TRBJ2-7; v_call: TRBV7-3; clone_size: few; cdr3_nt: TGTGCCAGCAGCTCACCCCCCTCAGGGTACTCCTACGAGCAGTACTTC; cdr3_aa: CASSSPPSGYSYEQYF
d_call: -; j_call: TRBJ1-3; v_call: TRBV6-6; clone_size: many; cdr3_nt: TGTGCCACCCGTCTAAACTCTGGAAACACCATATATTTT; cdr3_aa: CATRLNSGNTIYF